The clone carrying this T cell receptor (beta chain) was observed a few times. This CDR3 comprises 19 residues. V shed 4 bases and J shed 8 bases, with 30 bases lying between them. Per germline, CDR1 SGHRS and CDR2 YFSETQ. Primers used in a second PCR of roughly 7 to 11 cycles were a sample-barcoded 5' primer and a J-beta primer mix. Every cDNA molecule bore a tag from a template-switch adaptor containing 12 random nucleotides. TCRdb analysed the 5' RACE reads with MiXCR anew, one entry per CDR3 protein. The sample lists more than 800,000 distinct CDR3 sequences; about 30% were seen once. The source of the sample is a study of blood T cells in healthy people across ages. The wider study: Template switching picked up about one barcoded beta molecule for each two T cells.

The chain uses TRBV5-1 and TRBJ1-4, with D possibly TRBD1 on 5 matching bases. Sample: blood. The receptor was derived from a woman over 75 in good health. Written as DNA, the CDR3 is TGCGCCAGCAGCGTGGGAACCGGGACTATCCTACCTACCCCGGAAAAACTGTTTTTT. Translation: CASSVGTGTILPTPEKLFF.